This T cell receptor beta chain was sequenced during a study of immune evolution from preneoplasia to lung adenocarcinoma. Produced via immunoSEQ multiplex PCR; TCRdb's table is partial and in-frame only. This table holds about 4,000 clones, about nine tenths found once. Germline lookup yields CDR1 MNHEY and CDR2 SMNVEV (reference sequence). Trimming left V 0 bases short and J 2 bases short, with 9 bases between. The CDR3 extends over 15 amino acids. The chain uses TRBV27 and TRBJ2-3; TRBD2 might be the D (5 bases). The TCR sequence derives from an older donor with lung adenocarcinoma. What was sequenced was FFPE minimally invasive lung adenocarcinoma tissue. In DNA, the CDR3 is TGTGCCAGCAGTTTATCGACTACCGCCACAGATACGCAGTATTTT. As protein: CASSLSTTATDTQYF.